This T cell receptor beta chain came from a study of blood T cells in healthy people across ages. Combining a sample-barcoded 5' primer with a J-beta primer mix, a second PCR ran for 7 to 11 cycles. TCRdb reprocessed the 5' RACE reads with MiXCR, giving one entry per CDR3 protein. The sample has roughly 1.6 million distinct CDR3 sequences; roughly 30% are singletons. Study findings and constraints: Estimates based on one million T cells were treated as lower bounds.

This clonotype was picked up many times. Antigen unknown. V was shortened by 2 bases and J by 3 bases, with 16 bases between the two germline ends. The germline CDR1 and CDR2 sequences are SSHAT and FNYEAQ (reference sequence). The CDR3 is 16 residues long. The sample consisted of blood. The sequence derives from a woman aged 25 to 39 in good health. The chain links TRBV7-7 to TRBJ2-5, with D possibly being TRBD2 (6 bases). CDR3 nucleotide sequence: TGTGCCAGCAGCTTAAGGGCCCTCGGGGGAGAAGAGACCCAGTACTTC. Encoded protein: CASSLRALGGEETQYF.